This TCR beta chain is from a study of cytomegalovirus exposure and HLA in healthy donors. Study in general: Tens of millions of unique TCRs from HLA-typed donors made up an early data release. The study, taken as a whole, reports: There were some V segments, including TRBV6-2 and TRBV6-3, excluded as indistinguishable. An analysis that was carried out later associated 15,000 to 20,000 TCR beta sequences with HLA alleles at 0.05 false discovery rate.

The PCR was carried out with 60 Vbeta primers and 13 Jbeta primers. Repertoires were generated with immunoSEQ multiplex PCR, while TCRdb's copy carries only in-frame clones and drops some. The sample lists over 85,000 clones, roughly 78% occurring once. Germline loops: CDR1 SEHNR, CDR2 FQNEAQ (reference sequence). The CDR3 runs to 15 residues. V shed 7 bases and J shed 0 bases, with 13 bases lying between them. Note on this clone: What it binds is unknown.

Input material: PBMCs. This chain joins TRBV7-9 and TRBJ1-3; D unresolved. The source is a woman aged 25 to 45 in good health and CMV-seronegative. The CDR3 DNA reads as TGTGCCAGCAACAACCAAGGAGTCTCTGGAAACACCATATATTTT. Its protein is CASNNQGVSGNTIYF. The variable domain in full, with the rest retrieved from reference TRBV7-9 and TRBJ1-3, is DTGVSQNPRHKITKRGQNVTFRCDPISEHNRLYWYRQTLGQGPEFLTYFQNEAQLEKSRLLSDRFSAERPKGSFSTLEIQRTEQGDSAMYLCASNNQGVSGNTIYFGEGSWLTVV.